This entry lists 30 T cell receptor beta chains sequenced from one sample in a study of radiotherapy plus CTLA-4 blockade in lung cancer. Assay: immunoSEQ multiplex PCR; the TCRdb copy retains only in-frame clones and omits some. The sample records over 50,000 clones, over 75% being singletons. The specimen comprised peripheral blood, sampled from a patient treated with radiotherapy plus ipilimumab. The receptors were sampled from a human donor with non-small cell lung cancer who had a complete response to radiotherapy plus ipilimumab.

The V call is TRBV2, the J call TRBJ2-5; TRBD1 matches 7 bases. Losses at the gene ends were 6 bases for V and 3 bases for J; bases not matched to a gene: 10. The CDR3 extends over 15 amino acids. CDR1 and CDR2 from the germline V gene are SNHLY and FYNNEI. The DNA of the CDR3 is TGTGCCAGCAGCCTGACAGGGCGGGTGGAAGAGACCCAGTACTTC. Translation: CASSLTGRVEETQYF. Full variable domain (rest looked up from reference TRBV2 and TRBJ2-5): EPEVTQTPSHQVTQMGQEVILRCVPISNHLYFYWYRQILGQKVEFLVSFYNNEISEKSEIFDDQFSVERPDGSNFTLKIRSTKLEDSAMYFCASSLTGRVEETQYFGPGTRLLVL.

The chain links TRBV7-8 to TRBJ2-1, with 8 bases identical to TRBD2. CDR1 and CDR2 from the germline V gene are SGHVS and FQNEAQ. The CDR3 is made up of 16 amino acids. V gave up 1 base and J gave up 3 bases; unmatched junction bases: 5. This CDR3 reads CASSLGRLALYNEQFF. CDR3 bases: TGTGCCAGCAGCTTAGGGAGACTAGCGCTCTACAATGAGCAGTTCTTC. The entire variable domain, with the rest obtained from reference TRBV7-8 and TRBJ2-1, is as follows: GAGVSQSPRYKVAKRGQDVALRCDPISGHVSLFWYQQALGQGPEFLTYFQNEAQLDKSGLPSDRFFAERPEGSVSTLKIQRTQQEDSAVYLCASSLGRLALYNEQFFGPGTRLTVL.

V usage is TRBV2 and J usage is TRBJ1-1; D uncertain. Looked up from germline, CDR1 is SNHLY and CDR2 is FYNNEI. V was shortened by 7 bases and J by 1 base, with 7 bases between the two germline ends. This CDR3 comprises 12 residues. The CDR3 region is CASMRRNTEAFF. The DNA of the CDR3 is TGTGCCAGCATGCGGAGGAACACTGAAGCTTTCTTT.

CDR3 in amino acids: CASSDPGRVGLNEQFF. In DNA, the CDR3 is TGTGCCAGCAGTGACCCCGGCAGGGTAGGTTTGAATGAGCAGTTCTTC. The chain carries TRBV2 and TRBJ2-1; D possibly corresponds to TRBD1 (5 bases). This CDR3 region has 16 residues. The germline V and J ends were trimmed by 3 bases and 7 bases, with 19 bases remaining between them. CDR1 and CDR2 from the germline V gene are SNHLY and FYNNEI.

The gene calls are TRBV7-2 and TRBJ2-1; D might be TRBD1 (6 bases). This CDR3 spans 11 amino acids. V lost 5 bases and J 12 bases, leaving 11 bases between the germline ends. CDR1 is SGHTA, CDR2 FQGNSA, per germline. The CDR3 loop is CASSPDRVQFF. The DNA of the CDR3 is TGTGCCAGCAGCCCGGACAGAGTGCAGTTCTTC.

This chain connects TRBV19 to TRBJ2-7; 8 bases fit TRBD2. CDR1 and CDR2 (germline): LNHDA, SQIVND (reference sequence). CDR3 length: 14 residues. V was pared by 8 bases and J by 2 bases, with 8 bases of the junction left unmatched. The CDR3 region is CASSQAGGPYEQYV. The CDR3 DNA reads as TGTGCCAGTTCACAGGCGGGGGGACCCTACGAGCAGTACGTC.

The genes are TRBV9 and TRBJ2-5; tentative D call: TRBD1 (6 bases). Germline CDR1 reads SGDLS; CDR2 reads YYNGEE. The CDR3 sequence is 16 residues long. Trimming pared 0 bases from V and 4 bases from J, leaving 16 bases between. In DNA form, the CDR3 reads TGTGCCAGCAGCGTAGTCACGGGACAAGGAATAGAGACCCAGTACTTC. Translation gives CASSVVTGQGIETQYF.

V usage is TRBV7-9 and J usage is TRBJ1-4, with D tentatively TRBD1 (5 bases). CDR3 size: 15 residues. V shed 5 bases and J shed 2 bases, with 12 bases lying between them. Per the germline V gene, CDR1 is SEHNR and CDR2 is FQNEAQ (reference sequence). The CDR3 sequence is CASSRGGMTNEKLFF. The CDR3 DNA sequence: TGTGCCAGCAGCCGGGGGGGGATGACTAATGAAAAACTGTTTTTT. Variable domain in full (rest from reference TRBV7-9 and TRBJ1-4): DTGVSQNPRHKITKRGQNVTFRCDPISEHNRLYWYRQTLGQGPEFLTYFQNEAQLEKSRLLSDRFSAERPKGSFSTLEIQRTEQGDSAMYLCASSRGGMTNEKLFFGSGTQLSVL.

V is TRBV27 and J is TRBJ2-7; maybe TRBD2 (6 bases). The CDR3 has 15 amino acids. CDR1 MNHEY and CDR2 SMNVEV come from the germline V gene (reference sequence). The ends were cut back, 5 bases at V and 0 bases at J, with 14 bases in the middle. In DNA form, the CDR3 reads TGTGCCAGCAGTCCGTGGGACTCAAGCTCCTACGAGCAGTACTTC. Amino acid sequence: CASSPWDSSSYEQYF.

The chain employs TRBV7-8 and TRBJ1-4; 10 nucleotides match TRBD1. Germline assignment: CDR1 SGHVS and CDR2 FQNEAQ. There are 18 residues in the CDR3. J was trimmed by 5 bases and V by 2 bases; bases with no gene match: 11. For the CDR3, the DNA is TGTGCCAGCAGCTTAAGGGACAGGGGATGGAGGACGAATGAAAAACTGTTTTTT. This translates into CASSLRDRGWRTNEKLFF. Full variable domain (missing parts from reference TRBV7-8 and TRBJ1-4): GAGVSQSPRYKVAKRGQDVALRCDPISGHVSLFWYQQALGQGPEFLTYFQNEAQLDKSGLPSDRFFAERPEGSVSTLKIQRTQQEDSAVYLCASSLRDRGWRTNEKLFFGSGTQLSVL.

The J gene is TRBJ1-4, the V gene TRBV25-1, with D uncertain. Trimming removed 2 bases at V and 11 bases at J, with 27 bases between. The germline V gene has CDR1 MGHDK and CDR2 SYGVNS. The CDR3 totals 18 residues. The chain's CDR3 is CASSEHPGRMKLGRKLFF. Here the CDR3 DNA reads TGTGCCAGCAGTGAACATCCCGGACGTATGAAATTGGGGAGGAAACTGTTTTTT.

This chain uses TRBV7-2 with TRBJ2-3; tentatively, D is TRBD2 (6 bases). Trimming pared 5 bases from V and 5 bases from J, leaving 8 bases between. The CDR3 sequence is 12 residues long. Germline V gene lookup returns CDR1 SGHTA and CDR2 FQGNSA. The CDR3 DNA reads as TGTGCCAGCAGCGTCGGGGGAGATACGCAGTATTTT. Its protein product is CASSVGGDTQYF. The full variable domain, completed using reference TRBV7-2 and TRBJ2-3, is GAGVSQSPSNKVTEKGKDVELRCDPISGHTALYWYRQSLGQGLEFLIYFQGNSAPDKSGLPSDRFSAERTGGSVSTLTIQRTQQEDSAVYLCASSVGGDTQYFGPGTRLTVL.

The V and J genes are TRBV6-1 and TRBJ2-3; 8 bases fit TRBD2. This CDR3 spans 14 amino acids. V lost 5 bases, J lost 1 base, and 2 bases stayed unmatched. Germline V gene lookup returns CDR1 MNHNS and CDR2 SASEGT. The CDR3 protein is CASSSAGGTDTQYF. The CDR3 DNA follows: TGTGCCAGCAGTTCAGCGGGGGGCACAGATACGCAGTATTTT.

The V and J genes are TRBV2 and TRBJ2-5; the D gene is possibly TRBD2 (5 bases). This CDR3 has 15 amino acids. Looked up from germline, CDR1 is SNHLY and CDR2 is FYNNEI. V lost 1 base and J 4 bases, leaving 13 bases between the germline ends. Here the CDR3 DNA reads TGTGCCAGCAGTGAAGATCGGCTAGCTAGAGAGACCCAGTACTTC. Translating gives CASSEDRLARETQYF.

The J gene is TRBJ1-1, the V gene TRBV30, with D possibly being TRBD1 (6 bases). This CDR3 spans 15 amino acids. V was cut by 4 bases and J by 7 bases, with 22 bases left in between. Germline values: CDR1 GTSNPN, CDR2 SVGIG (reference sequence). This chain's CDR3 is CAWTARGFDESEAFF. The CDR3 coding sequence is TGTGCCTGGACCGCCAGGGGATTCGATGAGAGTGAAGCTTTCTTT. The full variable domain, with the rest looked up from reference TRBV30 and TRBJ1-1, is SQTIHQWPATLVQPVGSPLSLECTVEGTSNPNLYWYRQAAGRGLQLLFYSVGIGQISSEVPQNLSASRPQDRQFILSSKKLLLSDSGFYLCAWTARGFDESEAFFGQGTRLTVV.

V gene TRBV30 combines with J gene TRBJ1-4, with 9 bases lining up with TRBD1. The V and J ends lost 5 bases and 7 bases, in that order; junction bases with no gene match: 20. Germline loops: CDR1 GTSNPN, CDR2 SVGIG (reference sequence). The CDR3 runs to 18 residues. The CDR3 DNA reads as TGTGCCTGGGGGCCGGGACAGGGTGTTTTCTCGGGTGGTGAAAAACTGTTTTTT. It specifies CAWGPGQGVFSGGEKLFF.

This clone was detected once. This chain's CDR3 is CATSRDSGQVLGAKNIQYF. The CDR3, as DNA: TGTGCCACCAGCAGAGATTCGGGACAGGTCCTGGGAGCCAAAAACATTCAGTACTTC. This chain connects TRBV15 to TRBJ2-4; TRBD1 matches 8 bases. The ends lost 0 bases at V and 0 bases at J; junction bases unmatched: 10. The CDR3 contains 19 residues. Germline lookup yields CDR1 LNHNV and CDR2 YYDKDF (reference sequence). The whole variable domain, remainder taken from reference TRBV15 and TRBJ2-4, is DAMVIQNPRYQVTQFGKPVTLSCSQTLNHNVMYWYQQKSSQAPKLLFHYYDKDFNNEADTPDNFQSRRPNTSFCFLDIRSPGLGDTAMYLCATSRDSGQVLGAKNIQYFGAGTRLSVL.

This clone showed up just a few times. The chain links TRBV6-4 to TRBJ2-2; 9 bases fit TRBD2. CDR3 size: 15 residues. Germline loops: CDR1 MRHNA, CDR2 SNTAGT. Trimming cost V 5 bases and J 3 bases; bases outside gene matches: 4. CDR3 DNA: TGTGCCAGCAGTCCCCGACTAGCGGACACCGGGGAGCTGTTTTTT. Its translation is CASSPRLADTGELFF.

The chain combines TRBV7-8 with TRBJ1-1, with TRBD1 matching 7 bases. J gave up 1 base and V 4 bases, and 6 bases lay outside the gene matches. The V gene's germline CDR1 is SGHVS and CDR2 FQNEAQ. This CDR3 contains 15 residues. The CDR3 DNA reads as TGTGCCAGCAGCTCGCCCCACAGGGGGAACACTGAAGCTTTCTTT. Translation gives CASSSPHRGNTEAFF.

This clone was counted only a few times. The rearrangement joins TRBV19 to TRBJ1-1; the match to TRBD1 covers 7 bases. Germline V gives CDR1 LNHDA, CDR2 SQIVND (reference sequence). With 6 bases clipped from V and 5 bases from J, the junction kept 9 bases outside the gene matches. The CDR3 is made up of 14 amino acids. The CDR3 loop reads CASSRGGSYTEAFF. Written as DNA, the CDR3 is TGTGCCAGTAGCCGAGGGGGCTCGTATACTGAAGCTTTCTTT.

The CDR3 nucleotides read TGTGCCAGCTCACCACCGGGCCTCAATCAGCCCCAGCATTTT. Its translation: CASSPPGLNQPQHF. The rearrangement joins TRBV18 to TRBJ1-5; no reliable D call. The CDR3 has 14 residues. Per germline, CDR1 KGHSH and CDR2 LQKENI. Trimming pared 0 bases from V and 3 bases from J, leaving 6 bases between.

The CDR3 sequence is CASSQDSNLEGRETQYF. CDR3 coding DNA: TGCGCCAGCAGCCAAGATTCGAACTTGGAGGGCCGAGAGACCCAGTACTTC. The chain couples TRBV4-1 to TRBJ2-5; maybe TRBD2 (6 bases). Looked up from germline, CDR1 is MGHRA and CDR2 is YSYEKL. CDR3 length: 17 residues. V lost 0 bases to trimming and J lost 4 bases, with 18 bases between them.

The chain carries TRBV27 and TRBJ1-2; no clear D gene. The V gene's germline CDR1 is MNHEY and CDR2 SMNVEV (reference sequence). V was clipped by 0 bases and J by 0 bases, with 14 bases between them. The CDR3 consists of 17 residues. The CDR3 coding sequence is TGTGCCAGCAGTTTATCGTACGGACTACAAGCTAACTATGGCTACACCTTC. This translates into CASSLSYGLQANYGYTF.

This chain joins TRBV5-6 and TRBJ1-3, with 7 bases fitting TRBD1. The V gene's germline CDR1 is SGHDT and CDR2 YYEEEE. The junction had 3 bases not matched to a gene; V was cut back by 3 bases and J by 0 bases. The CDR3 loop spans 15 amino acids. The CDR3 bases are TGTGCCAGCAGCTACAGGGGCCCCTCTGGAAACACCATATATTTT. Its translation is CASSYRGPSGNTIYF.

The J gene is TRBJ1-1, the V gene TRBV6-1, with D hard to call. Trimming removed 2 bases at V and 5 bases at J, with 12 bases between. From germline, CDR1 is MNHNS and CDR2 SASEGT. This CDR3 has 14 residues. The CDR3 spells CASSETGGETEAFF. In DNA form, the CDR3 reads TGTGCCAGCAGTGAAACGGGAGGAGAGACTGAAGCTTTCTTT.

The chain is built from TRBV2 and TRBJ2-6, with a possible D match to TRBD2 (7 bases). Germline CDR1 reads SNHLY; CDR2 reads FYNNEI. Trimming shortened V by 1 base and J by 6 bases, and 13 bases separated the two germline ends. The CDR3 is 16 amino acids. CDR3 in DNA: TGTGCCAGCAGTGAAGGACGAGGGGGGGCGGCCAACGTCCTGACTTTC. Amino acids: CASSEGRGGAANVLTF.

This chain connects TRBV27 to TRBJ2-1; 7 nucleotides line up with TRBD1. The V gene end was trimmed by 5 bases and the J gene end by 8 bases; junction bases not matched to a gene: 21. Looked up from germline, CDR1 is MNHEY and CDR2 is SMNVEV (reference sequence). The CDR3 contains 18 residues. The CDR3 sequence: CASSRTGEWTGLIDEQFF. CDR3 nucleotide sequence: TGTGCCAGCAGTCGTACTGGTGAGTGGACAGGTCTTATTGATGAGCAGTTCTTC.

The CDR3 DNA follows: TGCGCCAGCAGCCAAGAACTCCGCTCGTCAGGGGGTAACACCGGGGAGCTGTTTTTT. This gives the protein CASSQELRSSGGNTGELFF. The rearrangement uses TRBV4-3 and TRBJ2-2; the match to TRBD1 covers 7 bases. This CDR3 contains 19 residues. The V segment lost 0 bases and the J segment 2 bases; nucleotides outside the gene matches: 12. Per germline, CDR1 LGHNA and CDR2 YSLEER.

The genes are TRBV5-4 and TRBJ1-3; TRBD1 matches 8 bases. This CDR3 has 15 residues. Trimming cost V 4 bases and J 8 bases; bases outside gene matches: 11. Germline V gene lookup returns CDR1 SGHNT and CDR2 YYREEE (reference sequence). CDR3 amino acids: CASSRQGISGDTIYF. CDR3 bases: TGTGCCAGCAGCAGACAGGGGATATCAGGTGACACCATATATTTT.

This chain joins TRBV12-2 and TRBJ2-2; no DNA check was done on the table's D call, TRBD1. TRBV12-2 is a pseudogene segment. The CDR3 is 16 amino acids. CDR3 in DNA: TGTGCAAGTCGCTTAGGTCAGGGGGCGGTCACCGGGGAGCTGTTTTTT. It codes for CASRLGQGAVTGELFF.